This T cell receptor beta chain was profiled in a study of shared clonotypes between healthy human individuals. Method: immunoSEQ multiplex PCR; TCRdb's copy keeps in-frame clones and lacks some. Here the sample spans a few hundred thousand clones, around 86% being singletons. CDR3 size: 15 residues. Germline V gives CDR1 MDHEN, CDR2 SYDVKM. V lost 6 bases and J lost 1, with 15 bases in between. Sequencing input: memory CD8+ T cells sorted from blood. Subset described: CD45RO+ cells pooled with CCR7-negative TemRA cells. The source is a man aged 18 to 29 in good health. The V and J genes are TRBV28 and TRBJ1-1, with D maybe TRBD1 (6 bases). The CDR3 here is CASRPPGQSNTEAFF. CDR3 bases: TGTGCCAGCAGACCACCGGGACAATCGAACACTGAAGCTTTCTTT.